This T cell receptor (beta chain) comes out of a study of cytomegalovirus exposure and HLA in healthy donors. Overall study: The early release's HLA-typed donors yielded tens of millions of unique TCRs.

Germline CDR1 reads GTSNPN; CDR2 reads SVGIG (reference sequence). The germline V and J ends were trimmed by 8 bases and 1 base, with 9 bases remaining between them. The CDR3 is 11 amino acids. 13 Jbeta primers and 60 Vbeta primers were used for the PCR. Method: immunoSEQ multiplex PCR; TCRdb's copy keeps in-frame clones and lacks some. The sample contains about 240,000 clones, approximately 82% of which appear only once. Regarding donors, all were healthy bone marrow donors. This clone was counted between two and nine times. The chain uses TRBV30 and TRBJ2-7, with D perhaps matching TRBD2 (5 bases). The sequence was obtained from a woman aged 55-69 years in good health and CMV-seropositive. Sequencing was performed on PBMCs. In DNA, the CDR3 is TGTGCCCGCGGGTCTTCCTACGAGCAGTACTTC. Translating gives CARGSSYEQYF.